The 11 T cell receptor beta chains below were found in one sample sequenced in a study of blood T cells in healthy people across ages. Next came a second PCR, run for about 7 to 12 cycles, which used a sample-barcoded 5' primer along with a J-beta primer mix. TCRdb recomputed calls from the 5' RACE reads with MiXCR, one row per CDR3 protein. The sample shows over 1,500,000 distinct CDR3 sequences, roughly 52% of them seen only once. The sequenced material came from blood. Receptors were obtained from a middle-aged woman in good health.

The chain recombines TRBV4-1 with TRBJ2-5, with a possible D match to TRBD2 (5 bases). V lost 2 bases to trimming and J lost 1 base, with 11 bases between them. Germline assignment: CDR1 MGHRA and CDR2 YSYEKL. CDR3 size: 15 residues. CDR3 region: CASSQFTSGQETQYF. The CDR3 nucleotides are TGCGCCAGCAGCCAATTCACCAGCGGCCAAGAGACCCAGTACTTC.

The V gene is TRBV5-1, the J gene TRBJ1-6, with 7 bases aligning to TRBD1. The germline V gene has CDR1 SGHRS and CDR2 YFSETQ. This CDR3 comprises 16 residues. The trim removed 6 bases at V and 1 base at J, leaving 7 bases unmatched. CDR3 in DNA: TGCGCCAGCAAGCCTGGGGGACAGTCCTATAATTCACCCCTCCACTTT. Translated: CASKPGGQSYNSPLHF.

The CDR3: CASSQEGTPGYGYTF. In DNA form, the CDR3 reads TGTGCCAGCAGCCAAGAGGGTACCCCAGGGTATGGCTACACCTTC. This chain uses TRBV4-2 with TRBJ1-2; D is perhaps TRBD1 (5 bases). V lost 0 bases to trimming and J lost 5 bases, with 13 bases between them. Germline V gene lookup returns CDR1 LGHNA and CDR2 YNFKEQ. The CDR3 runs 15 residues.

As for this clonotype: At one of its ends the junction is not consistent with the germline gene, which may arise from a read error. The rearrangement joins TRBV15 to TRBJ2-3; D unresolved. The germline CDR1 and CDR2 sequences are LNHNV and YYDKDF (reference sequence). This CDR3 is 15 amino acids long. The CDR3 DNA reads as TGTGCCACCAGCAGAGAGCAGGCGGCAACAGATACGCGGTATTTT. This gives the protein CATSREQAATDTRYF.

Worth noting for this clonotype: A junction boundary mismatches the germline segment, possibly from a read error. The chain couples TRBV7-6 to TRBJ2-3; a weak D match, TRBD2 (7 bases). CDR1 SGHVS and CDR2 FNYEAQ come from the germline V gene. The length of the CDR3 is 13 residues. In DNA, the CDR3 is TGTGCCAGCGGGGGGGCTAGCACAGACACGCAGTATTTT. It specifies CASGGASTDTQYF.

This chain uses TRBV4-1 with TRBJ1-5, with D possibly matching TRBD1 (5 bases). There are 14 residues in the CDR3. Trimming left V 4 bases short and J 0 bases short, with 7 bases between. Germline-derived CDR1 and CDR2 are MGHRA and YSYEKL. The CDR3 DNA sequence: TGCGCCAGCAGCCGGGGCCTTAGCAATCAGCCCCAGCATTTT. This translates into CASSRGLSNQPQHF.

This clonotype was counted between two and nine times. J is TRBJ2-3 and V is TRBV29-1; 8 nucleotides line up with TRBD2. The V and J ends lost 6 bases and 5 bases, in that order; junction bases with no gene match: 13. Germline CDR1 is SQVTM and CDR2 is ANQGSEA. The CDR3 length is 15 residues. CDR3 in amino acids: CSVLPGRGAGDTQYF. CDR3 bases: TGCAGCGTCCTCCCCGGGCGGGGGGCTGGAGATACGCAGTATTTT.

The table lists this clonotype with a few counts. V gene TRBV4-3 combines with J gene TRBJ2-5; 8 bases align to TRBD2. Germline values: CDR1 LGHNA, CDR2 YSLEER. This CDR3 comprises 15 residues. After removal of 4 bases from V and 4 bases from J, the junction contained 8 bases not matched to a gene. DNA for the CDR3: TGCGCCAGCAGCCCCGGGGTAGCGGGGTCAGAGACCCAGTACTTC. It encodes CASSPGVAGSETQYF.

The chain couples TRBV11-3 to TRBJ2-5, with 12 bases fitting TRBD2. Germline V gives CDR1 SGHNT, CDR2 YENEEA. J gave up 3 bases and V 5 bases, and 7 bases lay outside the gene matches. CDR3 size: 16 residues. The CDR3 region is CASSTRTSGEEETQYF. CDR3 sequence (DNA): TGTGCCAGCAGCACGCGGACTAGCGGGGAGGAAGAGACCCAGTACTTC.

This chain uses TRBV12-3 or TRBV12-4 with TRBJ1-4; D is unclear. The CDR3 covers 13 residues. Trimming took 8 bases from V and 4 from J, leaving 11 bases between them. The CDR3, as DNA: TGTGCCAGCCGAAGAACGGGTAATGAAAAACTGTTTTTT. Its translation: CASRRTGNEKLFF.

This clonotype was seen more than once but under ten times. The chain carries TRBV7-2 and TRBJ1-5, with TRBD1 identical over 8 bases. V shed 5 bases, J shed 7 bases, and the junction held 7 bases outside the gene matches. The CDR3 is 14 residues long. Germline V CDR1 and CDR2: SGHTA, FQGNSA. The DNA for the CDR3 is TGTGCCAGCAGCGGCCGGACAGGGTTGCAGCCCCAGCATTTT. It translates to CASSGRTGLQPQHF.